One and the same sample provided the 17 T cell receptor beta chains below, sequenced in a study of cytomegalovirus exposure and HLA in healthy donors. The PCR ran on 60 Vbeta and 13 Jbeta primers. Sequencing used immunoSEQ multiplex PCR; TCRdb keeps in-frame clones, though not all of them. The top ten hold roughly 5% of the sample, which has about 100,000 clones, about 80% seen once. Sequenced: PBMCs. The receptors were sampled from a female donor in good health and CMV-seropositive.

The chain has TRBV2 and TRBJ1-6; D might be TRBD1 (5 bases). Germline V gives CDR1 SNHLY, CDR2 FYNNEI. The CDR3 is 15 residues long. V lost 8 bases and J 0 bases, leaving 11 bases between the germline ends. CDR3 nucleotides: TGTGCCAGCGCCGAAACAGGCTCCTATAATTCACCCCTCCACTTT. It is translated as CASAETGSYNSPLHF.

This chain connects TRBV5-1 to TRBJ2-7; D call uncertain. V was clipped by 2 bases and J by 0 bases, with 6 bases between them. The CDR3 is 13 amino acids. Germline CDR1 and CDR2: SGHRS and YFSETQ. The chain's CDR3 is CASSFDNSYEQYF. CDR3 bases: TGCGCCAGCAGCTTCGACAACTCCTACGAGCAGTACTTC.

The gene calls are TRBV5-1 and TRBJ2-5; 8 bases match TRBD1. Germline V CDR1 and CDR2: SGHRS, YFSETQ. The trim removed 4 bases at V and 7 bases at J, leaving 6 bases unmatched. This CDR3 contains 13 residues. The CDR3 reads CASSPGQGGTQYF. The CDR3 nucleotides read TGCGCCAGCAGCCCAGGACAGGGTGGGACCCAGTACTTC.

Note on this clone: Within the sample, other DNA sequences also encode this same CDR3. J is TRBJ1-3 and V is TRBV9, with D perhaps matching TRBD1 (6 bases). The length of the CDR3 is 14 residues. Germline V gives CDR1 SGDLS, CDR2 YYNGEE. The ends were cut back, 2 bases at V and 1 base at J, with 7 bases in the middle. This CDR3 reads CASSVQGSGNTIYF. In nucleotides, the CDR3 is TGTGCCAGCAGCGTCCAGGGGTCTGGAAACACCATATATTTT. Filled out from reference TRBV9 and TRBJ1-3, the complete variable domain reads DSGVTQTPKHLITATGQRVTLRCSPRSGDLSVYWYQQSLDQGLQFLIQYYNGEERAKGNILERFSAQQFPDLHSELNLSSLELGDSALYFCASSVQGSGNTIYFGEGSWLTVV.

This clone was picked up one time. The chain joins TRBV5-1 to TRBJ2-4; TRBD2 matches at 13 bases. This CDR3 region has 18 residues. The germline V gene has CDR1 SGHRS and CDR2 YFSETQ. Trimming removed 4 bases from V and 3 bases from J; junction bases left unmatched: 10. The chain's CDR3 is CASSAGLAGDTDKNIQYF. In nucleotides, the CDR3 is TGCGCCAGCAGCGCCGGACTAGCGGGAGATACTGACAAAAACATTCAGTACTTC.

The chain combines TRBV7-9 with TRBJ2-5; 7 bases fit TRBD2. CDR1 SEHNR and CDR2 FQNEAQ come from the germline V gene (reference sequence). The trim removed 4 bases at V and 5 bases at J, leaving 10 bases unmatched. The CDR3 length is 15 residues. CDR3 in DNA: TGTGCCAGCAGCTCGCCGAAGACTAGCTTTGAGACCCAGTACTTC. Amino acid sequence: CASSSPKTSFETQYF.

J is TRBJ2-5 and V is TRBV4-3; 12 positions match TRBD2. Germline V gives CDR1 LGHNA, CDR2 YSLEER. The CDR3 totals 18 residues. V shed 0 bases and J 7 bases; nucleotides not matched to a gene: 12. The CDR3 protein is CASSQELPSGGGGWTQYF. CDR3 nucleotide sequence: TGCGCCAGCAGCCAAGAGTTGCCTAGCGGGGGGGGAGGTTGGACCCAGTACTTC.

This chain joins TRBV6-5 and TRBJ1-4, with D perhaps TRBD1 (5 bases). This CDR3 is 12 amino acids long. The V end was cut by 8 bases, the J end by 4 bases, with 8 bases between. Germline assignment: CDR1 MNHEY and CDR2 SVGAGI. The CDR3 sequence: CASSGVNEKLFF. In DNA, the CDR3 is TGTGCCAGCTCGGGGGTTAATGAAAAACTGTTTTTT.

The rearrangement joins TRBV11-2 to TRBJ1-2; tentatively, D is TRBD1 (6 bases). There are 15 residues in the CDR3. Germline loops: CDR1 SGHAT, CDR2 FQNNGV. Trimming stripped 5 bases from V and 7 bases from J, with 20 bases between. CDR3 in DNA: TGTGCCAGCAGCCCCGGACAGCTGTTATACGGTGGCTACACCTTC. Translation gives CASSPGQLLYGGYTF.

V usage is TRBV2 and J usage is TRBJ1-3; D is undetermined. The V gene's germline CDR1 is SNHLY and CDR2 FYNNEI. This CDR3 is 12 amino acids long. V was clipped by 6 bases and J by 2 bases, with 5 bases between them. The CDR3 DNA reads TGTGCCAGCAGCACAACTGGAAACACCATATATTTT. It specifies CASSTTGNTIYF.

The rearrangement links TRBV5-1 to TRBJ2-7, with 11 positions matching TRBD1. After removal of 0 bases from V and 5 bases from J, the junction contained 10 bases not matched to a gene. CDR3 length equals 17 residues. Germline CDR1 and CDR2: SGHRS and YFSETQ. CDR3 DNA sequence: TGCGCCAGCAGCTTGGCCGTCGTTGGACAGGGGGCGAACGAGCAGTACTTC. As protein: CASSLAVVGQGANEQYF.

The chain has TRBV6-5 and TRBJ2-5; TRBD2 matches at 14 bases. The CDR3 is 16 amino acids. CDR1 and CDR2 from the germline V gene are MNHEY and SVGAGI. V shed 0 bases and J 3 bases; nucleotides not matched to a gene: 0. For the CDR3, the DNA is TGTGCCAGCAGTTACTCGGGACTAGCGGGGGAAGAGACCCAGTACTTC. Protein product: CASSYSGLAGEETQYF.

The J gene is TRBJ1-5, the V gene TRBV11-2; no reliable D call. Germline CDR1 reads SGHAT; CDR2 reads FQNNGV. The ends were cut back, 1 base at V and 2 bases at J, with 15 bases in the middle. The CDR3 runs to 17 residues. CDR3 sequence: CASSLAGVLSGNQPQHF. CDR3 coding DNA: TGTGCCAGCAGCTTAGCCGGGGTTCTTTCGGGCAATCAGCCCCAGCATTTT.

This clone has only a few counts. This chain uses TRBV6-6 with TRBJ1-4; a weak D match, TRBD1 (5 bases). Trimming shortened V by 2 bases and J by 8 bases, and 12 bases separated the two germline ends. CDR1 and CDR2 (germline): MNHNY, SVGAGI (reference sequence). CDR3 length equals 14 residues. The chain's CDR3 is CASSYGSGNEKLFF. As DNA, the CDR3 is TGTGCCAGCAGTTACGGCTCAGGGAACGAAAAACTGTTTTTT.

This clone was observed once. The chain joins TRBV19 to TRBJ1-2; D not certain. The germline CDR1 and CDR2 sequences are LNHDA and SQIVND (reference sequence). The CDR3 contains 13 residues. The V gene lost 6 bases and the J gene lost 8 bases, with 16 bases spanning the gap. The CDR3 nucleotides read TGTGCCAGTAGCTACGGAGGGAAGGTCGGCTACACCTTC. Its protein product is CASSYGGKVGYTF.

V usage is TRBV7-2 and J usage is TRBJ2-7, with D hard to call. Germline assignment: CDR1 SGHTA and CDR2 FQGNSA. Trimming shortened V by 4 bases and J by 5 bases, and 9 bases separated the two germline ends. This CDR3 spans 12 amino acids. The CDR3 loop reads CASSSGVHEQYF. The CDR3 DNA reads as TGTGCCAGCAGCTCCGGAGTTCACGAGCAGTACTTC.

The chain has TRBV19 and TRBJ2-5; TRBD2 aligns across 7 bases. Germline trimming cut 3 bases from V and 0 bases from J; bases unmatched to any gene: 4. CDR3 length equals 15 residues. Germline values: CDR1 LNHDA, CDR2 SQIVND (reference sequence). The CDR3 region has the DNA TGTGCCAGTAGTATTCAGCGGGGACACCAAGAGACCCAGTACTTC. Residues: CASSIQRGHQETQYF.